The 7 T cell receptor beta chains given below trace back to one sample, sequenced in a study of control samples from healthy donors and cancer patients (dated by TCRdb to 2018 to 2021). The library came from the immunoSEQ multiplex PCR assay. TCRdb carries this immuneACCESS record with in-frame sequences only. Its versions omit some clonotypes, under half of them owing to an unresolved V gene in the studies checked, with the rest unexplained. The sample has some 57,000 clones on record, 95% of them singletons. Clones ranked in the top ten supply about 2.4% of the sample. The source material was blood. These receptors came from a man aged 25-45 years in good health.

The V gene is TRBV5-1, the J gene TRBJ2-5; TRBD2 aligns across 11 bases. The germline CDR1 and CDR2 sequences are SGHRS and YFSETQ. The CDR3 is made up of 17 amino acids. Trimming removed 4 bases from V and 2 bases from J; junction bases left unmatched: 10. The CDR3 here is CASSPWTSGSPQETQYF. The CDR3 DNA reads as TGCGCCAGCAGCCCCTGGACTAGCGGGTCACCACAAGAGACCCAGTACTTC.

The chain employs TRBV29-1 and TRBJ1-5; D might be TRBD1 (5 bases). Trimming removed 4 bases from V and 4 bases from J, with 8 bases in between. The germline V gene has CDR1 SQVTM and CDR2 ANQGSEA. CDR3 length: 12 residues. The CDR3 bases are TGCAGCGTTGGACAGCTGAATCAGCCCCAGCATTTT. This encodes CSVGQLNQPQHF.

The rearrangement joins TRBV18 to TRBJ1-1; D is possibly TRBD1 (5 bases). Germline V gene sequence: CDR1 KGHSH, CDR2 LQKENI. This CDR3 region has 17 residues. V was pared by 3 bases and J by 3 bases, with 20 bases between. CDR3 sequence (DNA): TGTGCCAGCTCACCGATCCCCCCGACAGCAACGGACACTGAAGCTTTCTTT. It is translated as CASSPIPPTATDTEAFF.

Here the CDR3 reads CASSLAAGMNTEAFF. The CDR3 DNA sequence: TGCGCCAGCAGCTTGGCCGCGGGAATGAACACTGAAGCTTTCTTT. The V and J genes are TRBV5-1 and TRBJ1-1; D is ambiguous. Germline V gene sequence: CDR1 SGHRS, CDR2 YFSETQ. V was cut by 0 bases and J by 0 bases, with 9 bases left in between. CDR3 size: 15 residues.

Details on this clone: A far bigger clonotype differs at one base, so this is likely a read error. The chain links TRBV13 to TRBJ2-1, with TRBD2 identical over 13 bases. The CDR3 has 15 amino acids. V shed 3 bases, J shed 7 bases, and the junction held 3 bases outside the gene matches. The germline CDR1 and CDR2 sequences are PRHDT and FYEKMQ (reference sequence). This chain's CDR3 is CASSFWTSGRNEQFF. CDR3 nucleotide sequence: TGTGCCAGCAGCTTCTGGACTAGCGGGAGAAATGAGCAGTTCTTC.

V and J are TRBV30 and TRBJ1-3; unclear D gene. The CDR3 totals 15 residues. In germline, CDR1 is GTSNPN, CDR2 SVGIG (reference sequence). V gave up 0 bases and J gave up 0 bases, with 9 bases separating them. The CDR3 DNA reads TGTGCCTGGAGTGTAGGGCAATTCTCTGGAAACACCATATATTTT. Its translation is CAWSVGQFSGNTIYF.

Remarks on this clone: At the DNA level, this CDR3 is encoded by other sequences in the same sample as well. This chain uses TRBV2 with TRBJ2-1; D gene ambiguous. The germline CDR1 and CDR2 sequences are SNHLY and FYNNEI. Trimming took off 4 bases at V and 7 bases at J, with 8 bases between the two ends. The CDR3 is 12 amino acids. For the CDR3, the DNA is TGTGCCAGCAGTGCCCCTCATAATGAGCAGTTCTTC. Residues: CASSAPHNEQFF.